The rows below give T cell receptor beta chains drawn from one sample of a study of preoperative IRX-2 immunotherapy in early breast cancer. The assay was immunoSEQ multiplex PCR, and TCRdb's table has in-frame clones only and misses some. The data hold more than 35,000 clones, with roughly 77% observed a single time. Material: tumor tissue, obtained after IRX-2 immunotherapy. The source is a human donor with breast cancer. The conserved cysteine and the conserved F or W are not part of the CDR3 here. Each record gives: J gene, D gene, V gene, CDR3 protein. D genes are given only for firm matches.

J: TRBJ1-4; D: .; V: TRBV14; CDR3: ASSQDLGHRNEKLF
J: TRBJ1-3; D: .; V: TRBV18; CDR3: ASSPPRGGEISGNTIY
J: TRBJ2-7; D: .; V: TRBV5-1; CDR3: ASSLTVWQRRVPSYEQY
J: TRBJ1-5; D: .; V: TRBV12-5; CDR3: ASGLEGLQPQH
J: TRBJ2-7; D: TRBD1; V: TRBV6-8; CDR3: ASHSPGQGAYEQY
J: TRBJ2-2; D: TRBD2; V: TRBV11-3; CDR3: ASTPAGGPSTGELF
J: TRBJ2-1; D: TRBD2; V: TRBV10-2; CDR3: ASSDPTSGSHNEQF
J: TRBJ2-6; D: .; V: TRBV28; CDR3: ASSPGTYSGANVLT
J: TRBJ1-4; D: TRBD1; V: TRBV6-8; CDR3: ASSRTGPYEKLF
J: TRBJ2-6; D: TRBD1; V: TRBV29-1; CDR3: SATGTGGLGANVLT
J: TRBJ2-7; D: TRBD2; V: TRBV10-2; CDR3: ASIAGGFYEQY
J: TRBJ2-3; D: TRBD2; V: TRBV28; CDR3: ASSLLPSGRARYTQY
J: TRBJ1-2; D: .; V: TRBV28; CDR3: ASSPQGRLYGYT
J: TRBJ1-5; D: .; V: TRBV18; CDR3: ASSPSASSNQPQH
J: TRBJ1-1; D: TRBD1; V: TRBV10-1; CDR3: ASSGATGGRNTEAF
J: TRBJ2-7; D: TRBD2; V: TRBV28; CDR3: ASSFRGLAGGPLYEQY
J: TRBJ2-1; D: TRBD2; V: TRBV19; CDR3: ASSMGGAYNEQF
J: TRBJ2-2; D: TRBD2; V: TRBV10-2; CDR3: ASSQREVGTGELF
J: TRBJ2-2; D: .; V: TRBV19; CDR3: ASSIDLGNTGELF
J: TRBJ2-1; D: TRBD2; V: TRBV11-3; CDR3: ASSFSGRGSYNEQF
J: TRBJ1-2; D: .; V: TRBV6-8; CDR3: ASSSLGGDYGYT
J: TRBJ1-4; D: .; V: TRBV7-1; CDR3: ASSLGAGNEKLF
J: TRBJ1-5; D: .; V: TRBV1; CDR3: ASSQGGRMYSNQPQH
J: TRBJ2-1; D: TRBD1; V: TRBV5-1; CDR3: ASSSGTGFSNEQF
J: TRBJ1-2; D: .; V: TRBV12-5; CDR3: ASVPDGLQGYT
J: TRBJ2-2; D: .; V: TRBV11-3; CDR3: ASRLAGGTGELF
J: TRBJ1-4; D: TRBD1; V: TRBV29-1; CDR3: SVGDRGSNEKLF
J: TRBJ1-4; D: TRBD1; V: TRBV6-8; CDR3: ASSYGGTVTNEKLF
J: TRBJ2-7; D: .; V: TRBV6-8; CDR3: ASSGSPSSQLLAY
J: TRBJ2-5; D: .; V: TRBV19; CDR3: ASSIGTSPETQY
J: TRBJ2-7; D: TRBD1; V: TRBV6-8; CDR3: ASSNPSTGIYEQY
J: TRBJ1-2; D: .; V: TRBV19; CDR3: ASSIDGQGGYT